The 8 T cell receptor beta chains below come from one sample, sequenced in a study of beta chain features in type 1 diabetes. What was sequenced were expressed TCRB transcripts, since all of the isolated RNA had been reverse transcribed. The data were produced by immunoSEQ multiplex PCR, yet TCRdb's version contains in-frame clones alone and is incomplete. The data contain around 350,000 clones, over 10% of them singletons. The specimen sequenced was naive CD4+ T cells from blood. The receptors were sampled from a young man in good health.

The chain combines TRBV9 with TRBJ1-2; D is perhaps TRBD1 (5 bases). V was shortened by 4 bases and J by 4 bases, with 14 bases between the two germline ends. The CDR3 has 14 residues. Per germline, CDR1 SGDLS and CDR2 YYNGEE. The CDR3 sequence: CASSPTTGVYGYTF. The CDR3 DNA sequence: TGTGCCAGCAGCCCTACGACGGGGGTCTATGGCTACACCTTC.

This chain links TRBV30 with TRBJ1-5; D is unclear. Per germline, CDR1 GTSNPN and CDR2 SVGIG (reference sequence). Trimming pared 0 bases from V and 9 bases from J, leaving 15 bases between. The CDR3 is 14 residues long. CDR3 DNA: TGTGCCTGGAGTGTACTCCCCCTGCTCGGGCCCCAGCATTTT. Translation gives CAWSVLPLLGPQHF.

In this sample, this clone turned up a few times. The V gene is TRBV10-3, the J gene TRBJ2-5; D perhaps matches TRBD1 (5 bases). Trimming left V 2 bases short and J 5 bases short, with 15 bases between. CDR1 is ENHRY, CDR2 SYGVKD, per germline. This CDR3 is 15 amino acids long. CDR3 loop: CAISEPGRGAETQYF. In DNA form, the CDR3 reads TGTGCCATCAGTGAGCCCGGAAGGGGCGCGGAGACCCAGTACTTC.

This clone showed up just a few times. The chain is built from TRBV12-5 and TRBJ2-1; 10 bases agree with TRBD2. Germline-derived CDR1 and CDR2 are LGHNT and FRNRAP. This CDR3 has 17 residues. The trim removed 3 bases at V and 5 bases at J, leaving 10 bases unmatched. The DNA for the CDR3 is TGTGCTAGTGGTTTCGTAATAGCGGGAGGTATAAACAATGAGCAGTTCTTC. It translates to CASGFVIAGGINNEQFF.

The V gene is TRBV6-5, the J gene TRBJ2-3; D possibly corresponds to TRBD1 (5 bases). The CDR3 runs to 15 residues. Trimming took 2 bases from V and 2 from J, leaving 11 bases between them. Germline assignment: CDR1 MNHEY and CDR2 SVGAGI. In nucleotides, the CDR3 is TGTGCCAGCAGTTACAGAGGCAGGGTCACAGATACGCAGTATTTT. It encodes CASSYRGRVTDTQYF.

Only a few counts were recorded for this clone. The CDR3 nucleotides are TGTGCCAGCAGCTTATTCTCGGTTTCCTACGAGCAGTACTTC. Translation gives CASSLFSVSYEQYF. The chain recombines TRBV7-9 with TRBJ2-7; no reliable D call. Germline lookup yields CDR1 SEHNR and CDR2 FQNEAQ (reference sequence). V was pared by 2 bases and J by 1 base, with 9 bases between. The CDR3 extends over 14 amino acids.

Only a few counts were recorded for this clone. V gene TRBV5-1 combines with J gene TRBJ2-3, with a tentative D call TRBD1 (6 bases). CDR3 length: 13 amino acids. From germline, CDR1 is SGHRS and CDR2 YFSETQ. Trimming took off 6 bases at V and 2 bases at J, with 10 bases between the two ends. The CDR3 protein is CASTQGTTDTQYF. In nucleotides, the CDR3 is TGCGCCAGCACACAGGGAACCACAGATACGCAGTATTTT.

CDR3 in DNA: TGCAGCGTTGGGATGGATAGAGGTACCTACGAGCAGTACTTC. Encoded protein: CSVGMDRGTYEQYF. The chain employs TRBV29-1 and TRBJ2-7, with D uncertain. This CDR3 comprises 14 residues. Germline loops: CDR1 SQVTM, CDR2 ANQGSEA. V lost 4 bases and J lost 2, with 15 bases in between.